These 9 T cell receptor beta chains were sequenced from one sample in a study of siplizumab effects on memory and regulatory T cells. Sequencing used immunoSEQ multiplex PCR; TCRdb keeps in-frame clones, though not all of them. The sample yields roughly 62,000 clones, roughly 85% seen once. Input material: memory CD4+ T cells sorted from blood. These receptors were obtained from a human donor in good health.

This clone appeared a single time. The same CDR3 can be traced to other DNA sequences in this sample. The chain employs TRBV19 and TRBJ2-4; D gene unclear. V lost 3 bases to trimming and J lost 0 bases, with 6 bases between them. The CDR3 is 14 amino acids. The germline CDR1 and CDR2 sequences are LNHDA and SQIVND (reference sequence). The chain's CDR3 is CASSIGLAKNIQYF. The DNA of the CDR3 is TGTGCCAGTAGTATCGGTTTAGCCAAAAACATTCAGTACTTC.

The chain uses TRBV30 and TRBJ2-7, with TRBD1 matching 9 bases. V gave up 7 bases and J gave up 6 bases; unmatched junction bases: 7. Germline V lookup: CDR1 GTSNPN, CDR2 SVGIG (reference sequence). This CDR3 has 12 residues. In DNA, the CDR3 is TGTGCCTCTGACGGGACAGGGTCCGAGCAGTACTTC. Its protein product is CASDGTGSEQYF.

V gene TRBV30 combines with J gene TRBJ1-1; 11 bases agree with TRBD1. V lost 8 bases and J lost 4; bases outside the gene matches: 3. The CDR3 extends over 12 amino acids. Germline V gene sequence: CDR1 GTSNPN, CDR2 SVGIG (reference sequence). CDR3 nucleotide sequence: TGTGCCGTTGGGACAGGGGGCACTGAAGCTTTCTTT. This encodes CAVGTGGTEAFF.

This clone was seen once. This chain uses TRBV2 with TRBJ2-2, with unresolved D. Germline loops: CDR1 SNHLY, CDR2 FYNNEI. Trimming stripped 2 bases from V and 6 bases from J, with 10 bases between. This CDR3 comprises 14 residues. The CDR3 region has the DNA TGTGCCAGCAGTGAAACTGGGCCTGCCGGGGAGCTGTTTTTT. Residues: CASSETGPAGELFF.

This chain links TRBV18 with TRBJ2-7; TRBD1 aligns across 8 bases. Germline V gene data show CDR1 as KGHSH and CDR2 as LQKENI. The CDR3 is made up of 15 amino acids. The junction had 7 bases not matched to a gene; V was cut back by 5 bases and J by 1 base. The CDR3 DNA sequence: TGTGCCAGCTCATCGACAGGGGATCAGTCCTACGAGCAGTACTTC. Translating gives CASSSTGDQSYEQYF. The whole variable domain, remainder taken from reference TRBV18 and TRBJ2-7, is NAGVMQNPRHLVRRRGQEARLRCSPMKGHSHVYWYRQLPEEGLKFMVYLQKENIIDESGMPKERFSAEFPKEGPSILRIQQVVRGDSAAYFCASSSTGDQSYEQYFGPGTRLTVT.

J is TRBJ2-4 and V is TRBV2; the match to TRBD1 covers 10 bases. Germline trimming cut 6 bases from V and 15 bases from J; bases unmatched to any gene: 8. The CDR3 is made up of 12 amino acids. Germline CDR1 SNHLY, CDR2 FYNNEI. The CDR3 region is CASRETGGWMYF. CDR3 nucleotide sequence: TGTGCCAGCAGGGAGACAGGGGGCTGGATGTACTTC.

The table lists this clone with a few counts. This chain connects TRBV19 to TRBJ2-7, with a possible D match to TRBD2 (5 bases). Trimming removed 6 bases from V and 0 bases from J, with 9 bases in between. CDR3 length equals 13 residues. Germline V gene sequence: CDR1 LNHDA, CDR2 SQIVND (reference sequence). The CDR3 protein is CASRPRASYEQYF. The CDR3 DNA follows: TGTGCCAGTAGGCCGCGGGCCTCCTACGAGCAGTACTTC.

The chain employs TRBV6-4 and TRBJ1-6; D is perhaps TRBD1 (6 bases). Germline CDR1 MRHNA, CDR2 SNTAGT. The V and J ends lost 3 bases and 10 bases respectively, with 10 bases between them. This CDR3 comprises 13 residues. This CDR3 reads CASSEGGRSPLHF. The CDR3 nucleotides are TGTGCCAGCAGTGAAGGGGGGCGGTCACCCCTCCACTTT.

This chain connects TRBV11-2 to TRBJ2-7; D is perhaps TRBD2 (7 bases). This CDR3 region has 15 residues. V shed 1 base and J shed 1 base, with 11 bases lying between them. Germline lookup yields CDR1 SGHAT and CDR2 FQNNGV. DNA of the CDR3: TGTGCCAGCAGCTTAGGGCGGGGGCAGTCCTACGAGCAGTACTTC. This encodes CASSLGRGQSYEQYF.